Sequencing of this T cell receptor (beta chain) was carried out in a study of T cells after yellow fever vaccination. Germline CDR1 and CDR2: LGHDT and YNNKEL (reference sequence). The CDR3 is 16 residues long. Losses at the gene ends were 1 base for V and 1 base for J; bases not matched to a gene: 6. Comment on this clonotype: The antigen is not known.

Overall study findings and caveats: There was a possibility that FACS-sorted repertoires contained abundant clonotypes contaminating from the bulk population. Subsequent to the booster, the majority of primary-vaccination clones reappeared (under 98% CD4, 70% to 90% CD8).

5'RACE template switching generated TCR cDNA, adding a universal primer site and UMIs. Using its own MiXCR run on the 5' RACE reads, TCRdb lists one record per CDR3 protein. The data contain about 510,000 distinct CDR3 sequences, 21% of them singletons. The starting material was PBMCs, obtained 21 days after the first yellow fever vaccination. The sequence was obtained from a man aged 18-30 years who received the YFV17D yellow fever vaccine. The gene calls are TRBV3-1 and TRBJ2-7; 8 bases map to TRBD2. The CDR3 spells CASSQAPSSGSYEQYF. CDR3 DNA: TGTGCCAGCAGCCAAGCTCCCTCTAGCGGGTCCTACGAGCAGTACTTC.